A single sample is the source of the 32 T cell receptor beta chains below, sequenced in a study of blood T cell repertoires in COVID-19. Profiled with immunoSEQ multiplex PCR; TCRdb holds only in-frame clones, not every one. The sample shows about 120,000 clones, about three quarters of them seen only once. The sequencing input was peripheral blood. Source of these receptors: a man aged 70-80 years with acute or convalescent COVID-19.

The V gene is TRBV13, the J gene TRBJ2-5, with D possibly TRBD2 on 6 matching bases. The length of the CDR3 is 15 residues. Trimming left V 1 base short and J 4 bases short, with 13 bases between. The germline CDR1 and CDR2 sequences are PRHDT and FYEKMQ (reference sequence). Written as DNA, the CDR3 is TGTGCCAGCAGCTTAGACGGACGGGGAGGAGAGACCCAGTACTTC. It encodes CASSLDGRGGETQYF.

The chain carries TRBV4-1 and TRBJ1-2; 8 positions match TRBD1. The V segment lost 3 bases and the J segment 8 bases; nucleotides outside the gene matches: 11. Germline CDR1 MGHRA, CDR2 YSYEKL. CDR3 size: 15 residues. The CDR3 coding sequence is TGCGCCAGCAGCCAGGACAGGGATCGTTTTTTGGGCTACACCTTC. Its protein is CASSQDRDRFLGYTF.

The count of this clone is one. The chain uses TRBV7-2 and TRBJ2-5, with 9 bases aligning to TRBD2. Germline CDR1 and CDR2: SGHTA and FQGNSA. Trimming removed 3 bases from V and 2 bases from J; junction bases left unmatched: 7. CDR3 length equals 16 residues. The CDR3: CASSLGGTSLQETQYF. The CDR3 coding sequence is TGTGCCAGCAGCTTGGGGGGGACTAGCCTTCAAGAGACCCAGTACTTC.

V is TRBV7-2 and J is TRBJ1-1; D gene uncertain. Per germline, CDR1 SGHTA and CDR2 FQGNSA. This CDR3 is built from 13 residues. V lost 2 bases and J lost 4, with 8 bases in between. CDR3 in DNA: TGTGCCAGCAGCTTATCAGGCGTCACTGAAGCTTTCTTT. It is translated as CASSLSGVTEAFF. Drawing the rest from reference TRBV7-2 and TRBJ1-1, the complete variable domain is GAGVSQSPSNKVTEKGKDVELRCDPISGHTALYWYRQSLGQGLEFLIYFQGNSAPDKSGLPSDRFSAERTGGSVSTLTIQRTQQEDSAVYLCASSLSGVTEAFFGQGTRLTVV.

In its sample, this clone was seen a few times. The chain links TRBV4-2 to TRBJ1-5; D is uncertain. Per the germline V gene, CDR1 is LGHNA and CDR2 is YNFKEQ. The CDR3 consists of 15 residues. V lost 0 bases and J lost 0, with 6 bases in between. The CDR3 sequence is CASSQENYSNQPQHF. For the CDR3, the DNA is TGTGCCAGCAGCCAAGAAAATTATAGCAATCAGCCCCAGCATTTT.

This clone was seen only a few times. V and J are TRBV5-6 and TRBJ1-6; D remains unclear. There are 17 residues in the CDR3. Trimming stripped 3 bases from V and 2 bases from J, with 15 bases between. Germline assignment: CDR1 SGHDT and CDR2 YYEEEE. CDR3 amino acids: CASSSNLNRAYNSPLHF. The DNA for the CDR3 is TGTGCCAGCAGCTCCAACTTGAATCGTGCCTATAATTCACCCCTCCACTTT. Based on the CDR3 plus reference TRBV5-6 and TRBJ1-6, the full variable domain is DAGVTQSPTHLIKTRGQQVTLRCSPKSGHDTVSWYQQALGQGPQFIFQYYEEEERQRGNFPDRFSGHQFPNYSSELNVNALLLGDSALYLCASSSNLNRAYNSPLHFGNGTRLTVT.

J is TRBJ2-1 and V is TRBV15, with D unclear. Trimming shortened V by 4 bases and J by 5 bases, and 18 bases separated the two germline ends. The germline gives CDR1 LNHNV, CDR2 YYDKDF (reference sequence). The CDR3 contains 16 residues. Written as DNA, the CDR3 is TGTGCCACCAGCAAAAGTCCTAGTAAAAGCAACAATGAGCAGTTCTTC. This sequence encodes CATSKSPSKSNNEQFF.

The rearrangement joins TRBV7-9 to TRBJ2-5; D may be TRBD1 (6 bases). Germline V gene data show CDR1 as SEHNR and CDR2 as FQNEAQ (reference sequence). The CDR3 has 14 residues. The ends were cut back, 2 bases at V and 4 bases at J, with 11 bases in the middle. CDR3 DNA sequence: TGTGCCAGCAGCTTAATTTTAGGGGGAGAGACCCAGTACTTC. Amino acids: CASSLILGGETQYF.

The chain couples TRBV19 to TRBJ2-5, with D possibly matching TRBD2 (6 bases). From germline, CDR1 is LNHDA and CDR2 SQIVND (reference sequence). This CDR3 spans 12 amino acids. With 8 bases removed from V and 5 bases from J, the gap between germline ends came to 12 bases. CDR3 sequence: CASSLGRETQYF. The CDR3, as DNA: TGTGCCAGTTCCCTTGGGAGGGAGACCCAGTACTTC.

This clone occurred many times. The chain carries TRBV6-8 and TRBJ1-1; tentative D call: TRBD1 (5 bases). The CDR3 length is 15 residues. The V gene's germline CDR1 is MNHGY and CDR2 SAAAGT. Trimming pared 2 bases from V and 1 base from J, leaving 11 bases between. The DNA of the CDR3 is TGTGCCAGCAGTTACCCAGGGAGGGAGAACACTGAAGCTTTCTTT. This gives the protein CASSYPGRENTEAFF.

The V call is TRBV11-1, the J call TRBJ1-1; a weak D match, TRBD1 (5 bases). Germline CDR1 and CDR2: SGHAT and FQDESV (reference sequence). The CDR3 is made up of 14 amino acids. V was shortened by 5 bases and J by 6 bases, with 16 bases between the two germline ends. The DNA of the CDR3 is TGTGCCAGCAGCCCTAGTTGGGGGGAAGCTGAAGCTTTCTTT. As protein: CASSPSWGEAEAFF.

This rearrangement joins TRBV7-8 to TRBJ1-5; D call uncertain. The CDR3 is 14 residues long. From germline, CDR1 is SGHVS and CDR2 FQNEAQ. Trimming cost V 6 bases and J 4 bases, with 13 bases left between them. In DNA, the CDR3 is TGTGCCAGCAGATTGGGAGCTACTAATCAGCCCCAGCATTTT. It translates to CASRLGATNQPQHF.

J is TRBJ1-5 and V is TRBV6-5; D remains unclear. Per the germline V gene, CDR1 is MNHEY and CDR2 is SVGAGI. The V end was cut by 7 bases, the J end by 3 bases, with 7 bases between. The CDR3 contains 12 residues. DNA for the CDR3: TGTGCCAGCAACACCCCCAATCAGCCCCAGCATTTT. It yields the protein CASNTPNQPQHF.

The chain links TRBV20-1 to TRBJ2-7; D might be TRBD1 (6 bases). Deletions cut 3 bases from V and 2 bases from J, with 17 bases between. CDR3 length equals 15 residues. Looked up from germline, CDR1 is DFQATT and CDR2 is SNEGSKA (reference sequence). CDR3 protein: CSASRPTGNPYEQYF. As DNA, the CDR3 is TGCAGTGCTAGTCGCCCGACAGGAAACCCCTACGAGCAGTACTTC.

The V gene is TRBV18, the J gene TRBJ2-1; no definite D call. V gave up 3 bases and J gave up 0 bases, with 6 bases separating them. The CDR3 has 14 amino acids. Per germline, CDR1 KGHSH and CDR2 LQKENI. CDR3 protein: CASSPLDSYNEQFF. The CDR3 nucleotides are TGTGCCAGCTCACCGTTAGACTCCTACAATGAGCAGTTCTTC.

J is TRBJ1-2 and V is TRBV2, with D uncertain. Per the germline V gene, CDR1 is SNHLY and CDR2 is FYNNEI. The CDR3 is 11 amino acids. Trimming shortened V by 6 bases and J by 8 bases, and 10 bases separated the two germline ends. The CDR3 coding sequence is TGTGCCAGCAGCGAGGGTATCGGCTACACCTTC. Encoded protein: CASSEGIGYTF.

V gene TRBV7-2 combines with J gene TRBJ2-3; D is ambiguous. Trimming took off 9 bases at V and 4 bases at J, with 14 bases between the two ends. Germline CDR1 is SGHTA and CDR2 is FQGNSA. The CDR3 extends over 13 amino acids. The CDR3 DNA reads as TGTGCCAGTGGGCCCCCCTCAGCAGATACGCAGTATTTT. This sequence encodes CASGPPSADTQYF.

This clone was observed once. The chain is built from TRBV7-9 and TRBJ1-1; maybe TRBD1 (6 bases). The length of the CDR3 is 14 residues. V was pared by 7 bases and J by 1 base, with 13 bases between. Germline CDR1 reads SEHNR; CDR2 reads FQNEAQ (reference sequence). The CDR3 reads CASKLDRRNTEAFF. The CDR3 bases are TGTGCCAGCAAGCTTGACAGGCGGAACACTGAAGCTTTCTTT.

CDR3: CASSPGTGKINQPQHF. The CDR3 DNA follows: TGTGCCAGCAGTCCCGGGACAGGGAAGATCAATCAGCCCCAGCATTTT. The chain carries TRBV28 and TRBJ1-5; 9 bases are a match to TRBD1. CDR1 MDHEN and CDR2 SYDVKM come from the germline V gene. With V trimmed by 5 bases and J by 3 bases, 8 bases remained unmatched. This CDR3 has 16 residues.

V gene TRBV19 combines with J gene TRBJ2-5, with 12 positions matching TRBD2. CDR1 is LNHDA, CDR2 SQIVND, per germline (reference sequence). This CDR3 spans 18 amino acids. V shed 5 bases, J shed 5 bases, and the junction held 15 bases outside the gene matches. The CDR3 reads CASSLTRLAGVFRETQYF. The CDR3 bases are TGTGCCAGTAGTCTGACCCGACTAGCGGGGGTATTCCGGGAGACCCAGTACTTC.

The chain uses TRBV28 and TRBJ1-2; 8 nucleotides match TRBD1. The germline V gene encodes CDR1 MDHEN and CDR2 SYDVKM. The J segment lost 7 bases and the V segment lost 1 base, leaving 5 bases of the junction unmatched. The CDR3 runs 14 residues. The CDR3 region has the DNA TGTGCCAGCAGTTTATCCACAGGGGGACGTGGCTACACCTTC. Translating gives CASSLSTGGRGYTF.

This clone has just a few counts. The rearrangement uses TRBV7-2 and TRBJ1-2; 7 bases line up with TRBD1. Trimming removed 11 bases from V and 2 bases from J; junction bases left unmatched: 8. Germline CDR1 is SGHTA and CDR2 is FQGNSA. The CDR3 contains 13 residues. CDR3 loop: CASLPGQNYGYTF. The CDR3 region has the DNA TGTGCCTCTTTACCGGGACAGAACTATGGCTACACCTTC.

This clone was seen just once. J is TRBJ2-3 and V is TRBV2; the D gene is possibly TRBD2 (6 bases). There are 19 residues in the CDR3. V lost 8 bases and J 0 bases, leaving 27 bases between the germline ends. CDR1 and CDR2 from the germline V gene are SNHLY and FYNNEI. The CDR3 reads CASWRGRGASQGSTDTQYF. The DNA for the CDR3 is TGTGCCAGCTGGAGGGGCCGGGGAGCCAGTCAAGGCAGCACAGATACGCAGTATTTT.

The CDR3 loop reads CASSAQQGRNTEAFF. The CDR3 DNA sequence: TGTGCCAGCTCAGCCCAACAGGGGAGGAACACTGAAGCTTTCTTT. The V call is TRBV18, the J call TRBJ1-1; 7 positions agree with TRBD1. Germline-derived CDR1 and CDR2 are KGHSH and LQKENI. The CDR3 spans 15 residues. V shed 5 bases, J shed 1 base, and the junction held 7 bases outside the gene matches.

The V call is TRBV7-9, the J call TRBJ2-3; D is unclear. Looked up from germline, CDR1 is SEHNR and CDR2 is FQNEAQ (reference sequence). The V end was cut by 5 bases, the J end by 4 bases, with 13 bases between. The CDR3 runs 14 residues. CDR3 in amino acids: CASSPRRVPDTQYF. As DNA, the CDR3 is TGTGCCAGCAGCCCCCGGAGAGTCCCAGATACGCAGTATTTT.

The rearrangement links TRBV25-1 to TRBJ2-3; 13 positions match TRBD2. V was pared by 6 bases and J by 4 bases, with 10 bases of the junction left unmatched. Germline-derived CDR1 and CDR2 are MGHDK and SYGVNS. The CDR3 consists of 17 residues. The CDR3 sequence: CASRGLAGLKGADTQYF. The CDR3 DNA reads TGTGCCAGCAGGGGACTAGCGGGGCTAAAGGGCGCAGATACGCAGTATTTT.

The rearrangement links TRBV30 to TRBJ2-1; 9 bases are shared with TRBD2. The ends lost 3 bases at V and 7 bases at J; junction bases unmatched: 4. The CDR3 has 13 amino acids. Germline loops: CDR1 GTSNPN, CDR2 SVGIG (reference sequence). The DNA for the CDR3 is TGTGCCTGGAGGGCCAGCGGGAGGAATGAGCAGTTCTTC. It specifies CAWRASGRNEQFF.

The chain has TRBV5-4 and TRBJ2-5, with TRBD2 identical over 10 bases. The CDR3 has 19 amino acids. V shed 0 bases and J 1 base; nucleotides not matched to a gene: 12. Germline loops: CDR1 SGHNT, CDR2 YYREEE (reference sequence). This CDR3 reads CASSLVVSSGSGGQETQYF. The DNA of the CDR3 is TGTGCCAGCAGCTTGGTCGTGTCTAGCGGGAGTGGGGGCCAAGAGACCCAGTACTTC.

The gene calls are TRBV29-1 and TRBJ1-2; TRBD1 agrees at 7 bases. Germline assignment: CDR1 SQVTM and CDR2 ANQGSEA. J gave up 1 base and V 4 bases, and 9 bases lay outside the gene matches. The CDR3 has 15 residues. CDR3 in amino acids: CSVGGGDSFNYGYTF. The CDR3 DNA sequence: TGCAGCGTTGGCGGAGGGGACAGCTTTAACTATGGCTACACCTTC. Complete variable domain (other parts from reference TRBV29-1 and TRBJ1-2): SAVISQKPSRDICQRGTSLTIQCQVDSQVTMMFWYRQQPGQSLTLIATANQGSEATYESGFVIDKFPISRPNLTFSTLTVSNMSPEDSSIYLCSVGGGDSFNYGYTFGSGTRLTVV.

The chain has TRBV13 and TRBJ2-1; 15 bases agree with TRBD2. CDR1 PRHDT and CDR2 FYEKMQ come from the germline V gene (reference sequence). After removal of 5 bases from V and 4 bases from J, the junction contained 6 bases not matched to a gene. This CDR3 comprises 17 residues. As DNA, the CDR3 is TGTGCCAGCAGCCCATGGACTAGCGGGGGGGTTTACAATGAGCAGTTCTTC. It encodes CASSPWTSGGVYNEQFF.

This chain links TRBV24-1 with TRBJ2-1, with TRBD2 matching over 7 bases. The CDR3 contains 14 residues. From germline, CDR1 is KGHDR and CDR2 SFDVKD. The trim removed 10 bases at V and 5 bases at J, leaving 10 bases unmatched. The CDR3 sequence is CATGPPGGDNEQFF. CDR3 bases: TGTGCCACTGGACCCCCGGGGGGTGACAATGAGCAGTTCTTC.

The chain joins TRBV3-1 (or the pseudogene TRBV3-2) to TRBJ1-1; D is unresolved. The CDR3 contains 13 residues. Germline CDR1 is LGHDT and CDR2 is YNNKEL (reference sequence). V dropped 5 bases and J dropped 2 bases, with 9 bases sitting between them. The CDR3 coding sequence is TGTGCCAGCAGCTACGGGGTTAACACTGAAGCTTTCTTT. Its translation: CASSYGVNTEAFF.